Each of the 23 T cell receptor beta chains below was sequenced from the same sample in a study of blood T cell repertoires in COVID-19. The method was immunoSEQ multiplex PCR; TCRdb's version includes in-frame clones alone and lacks a portion of them. Of under 250,000 clones listed, around 80% are singletons. The sequenced sample consisted of peripheral blood. The receptor source for this set is a woman aged 60-75 years who had recovered from COVID-19.

The chain couples TRBV7-2 to TRBJ2-1; perhaps TRBD2 as D (5 bases). The CDR3 runs 12 residues. Trimming shortened V by 3 bases and J by 6 bases, and 6 bases separated the two germline ends. Germline V gives CDR1 SGHTA, CDR2 FQGNSA. The CDR3 region is CASSFAGNEQFF. For the CDR3, the DNA is TGTGCCAGCAGCTTCGCGGGCAATGAGCAGTTCTTC. Full variable domain (missing parts from reference TRBV7-2 and TRBJ2-1): GAGVSQSPSNKVTEKGKDVELRCDPISGHTALYWYRQSLGQGLEFLIYFQGNSAPDKSGLPSDRFSAERTGGSVSTLTIQRTQQEDSAVYLCASSFAGNEQFFGPGTRLTVL.

The gene calls are TRBV6-5 and TRBJ1-2; 9 nucleotides agree with TRBD1. V was pared by 6 bases and J by 1 base, with 6 bases of the junction left unmatched. The CDR3 has 15 residues. CDR1 is MNHEY, CDR2 SVGAGI, per germline. The CDR3 protein is CASSRSTGGNYGYTF. CDR3 bases: TGTGCCAGCAGCCGATCGACAGGGGGTAACTATGGCTACACCTTC.

This chain connects TRBV5-1 to TRBJ2-3; 12 nucleotides line up with TRBD1. The trim removed 4 bases at V and 6 bases at J, leaving 6 bases unmatched. Germline V gene sequence: CDR1 SGHRS, CDR2 YFSETQ. CDR3 size: 15 residues. For the CDR3, the DNA is TGCGCCAGCAGCCGTGGGACAGGGGGCCTCGATACGCAGTATTTT. Residues: CASSRGTGGLDTQYF.

The genes are TRBV4-1 and TRBJ1-2; 8 bases match TRBD1. The CDR3 runs 17 residues. Per germline, CDR1 MGHRA and CDR2 YSYEKL. V lost 2 bases to trimming and J lost 3 bases; unmatched junction nucleotides: 11. CDR3 loop: CASSQPTGARSHYGYTF. The CDR3 coding sequence is TGCGCCAGCAGCCAACCGACAGGGGCCAGAAGCCACTATGGCTACACCTTC.

The V and J genes are TRBV7-2 and TRBJ2-3; a weak D match, TRBD1 (5 bases). The V and J ends lost 4 bases and 7 bases respectively, with 15 bases between them. The CDR3 covers 14 residues. In germline, CDR1 is SGHTA, CDR2 FQGNSA. For the CDR3, the DNA is TGTGCCAGCAGCTCCAGGGCTTTCGGATATACGCAGTATTTT. Amino acids: CASSSRAFGYTQYF. Filled out from reference TRBV7-2 and TRBJ2-3, the complete variable domain reads GAGVSQSPSNKVTEKGKDVELRCDPISGHTALYWYRQSLGQGLEFLIYFQGNSAPDKSGLPSDRFSAERTGGSVSTLTIQRTQQEDSAVYLCASSSRAFGYTQYFGPGTRLTVL.

In its sample, this clone was seen once. V is TRBV6-1 and J is TRBJ2-1; no reliable D call. CDR3 length equals 14 residues. The germline gives CDR1 MNHNS, CDR2 SASEGT. With 2 bases removed from V and 3 bases from J, the gap between germline ends came to 8 bases. CDR3: CASSETGFYNEQFF. In nucleotides, the CDR3 is TGTGCCAGCAGTGAAACCGGGTTCTACAATGAGCAGTTCTTC.

The genes are TRBV4-3 and TRBJ1-3, with 8 positions matching TRBD1. V lost 3 bases and J lost 2; bases outside the gene matches: 6. Germline CDR1 LGHNA, CDR2 YSLEER. This CDR3 spans 16 amino acids. This chain's CDR3 is CASSQSSTGAGNTIYF. Written as DNA, the CDR3 is TGCGCCAGCAGCCAGTCTTCGACAGGGGCTGGAAACACCATATATTTT.

In regard to this clone: This same CDR3 is encoded by further DNA sequences in the sample. V usage is TRBV2 and J usage is TRBJ1-2; the D gene is possibly TRBD1 (5 bases). V shed 5 bases and J shed 4 bases, with 11 bases lying between them. CDR3 length: 13 residues. Germline V gives CDR1 SNHLY, CDR2 FYNNEI. CDR3 in amino acids: CASSLQGGYGYTF. DNA of the CDR3: TGTGCCAGCAGTTTGCAGGGCGGCTATGGCTACACCTTC.

The chain combines TRBV4-1 with TRBJ2-7; tentatively, D is TRBD1 (6 bases). V was pared by 4 bases and J by 3 bases, with 13 bases between. CDR3 length: 14 residues. Germline V gives CDR1 MGHRA, CDR2 YSYEKL. The CDR3 coding sequence is TGCGCCAGCAGCCCTGGACAGACAGTCTACGAGCAGTACTTC. It is translated as CASSPGQTVYEQYF.

This clone has more than one count but fewer than ten. The chain carries TRBV5-1 and TRBJ2-3; TRBD1 is a possible D gene (6 bases). CDR3 length: 16 residues. Germline V gives CDR1 SGHRS, CDR2 YFSETQ. Trimming shortened V by 0 bases and J by 2 bases, and 13 bases separated the two germline ends. DNA of the CDR3: TGCGCCAGCAGCTTGGCCAGGGGCAGGTCCACAGATACGCAGTATTTT. Translating it yields CASSLARGRSTDTQYF. Looking up the rest from reference TRBV5-1 and TRBJ2-3 gives the full variable domain: KAGVTQTPRYLIKTRGQQVTLSCSPISGHRSVSWYQQTPGQGLQFLFEYFSETQRNKGNFPGRFSGRQFSNSRSEMNVSTLELGDSALYLCASSLARGRSTDTQYFGPGTRLTVL.

This clone occurred many times. CDR3 in amino acids: CASSSGQSYEQYF. Written as DNA, the CDR3 is TGTGCCAGCAGTTCGGGACAGTCCTACGAGCAGTACTTC. The rearrangement joins TRBV28 to TRBJ2-7; TRBD1 agrees at 7 bases. Germline CDR1 is MDHEN and CDR2 is SYDVKM. This CDR3 is 13 amino acids long. J lost 1 base, V lost 4 bases, and 1 base had no gene match.

The chain recombines TRBV5-1 with TRBJ1-4; TRBD1 matches at 12 bases. CDR1 SGHRS and CDR2 YFSETQ come from the germline V gene. Unmatched junction bases numbered 4, after V lost 3 bases and J lost 7 bases. This CDR3 spans 15 amino acids. The CDR3, as DNA: TGCGCCAGCAGCTGGGGACAGGGGGCGAGTGAAAAACTGTTTTTT. Translation: CASSWGQGASEKLFF.

This chain uses TRBV7-6 with TRBJ1-2, with D tentatively TRBD1 (6 bases). Trimming stripped 5 bases from V and 4 bases from J, with 23 bases between. This CDR3 is built from 17 residues. CDR1 SGHVS and CDR2 FNYEAQ come from the germline V gene. CDR3 in DNA: TGTGCCAGCAGCCTTAGAAGACAGGCCGGAGGCGGCTATGGCTACACCTTC. Its translation: CASSLRRQAGGGYGYTF.

This chain uses TRBV19 with TRBJ2-1, with D maybe TRBD2 (6 bases). The CDR3 runs 16 residues. With 8 bases removed from V and 1 base from J, the gap between germline ends came to 18 bases. Germline CDR1 and CDR2: LNHDA and SQIVND (reference sequence). The CDR3 sequence is CASSPMGGRSYNEQFF. The DNA for the CDR3 is TGTGCCAGTTCCCCGATGGGAGGACGATCCTACAATGAGCAGTTCTTC.

The chain uses TRBV27 and TRBJ2-7, with D possibly being TRBD1 (5 bases). The V gene lost 6 bases and the J gene lost 6 bases, with 12 bases spanning the gap. This CDR3 comprises 12 residues. CDR1 MNHEY and CDR2 SMNVEV come from the germline V gene (reference sequence). In DNA, the CDR3 is TGTGCCAGCAGCCGAAAGGGGTTCGAGCAGTACTTC. Its translation: CASSRKGFEQYF.

J is TRBJ1-5 and V is TRBV4-3; 8 bases are a match to TRBD1. Per the germline V gene, CDR1 is LGHNA and CDR2 is YSLEER. CDR3 length equals 16 residues. V dropped 1 base and J dropped 6; count of bases not matched to a gene: 8. CDR3 region: CASSQGLQGAIQPQHF. As DNA, the CDR3 is TGCGCCAGCAGCCAAGGTCTGCAGGGGGCAATTCAGCCCCAGCATTTT.

V gene TRBV12-5 combines with J gene TRBJ2-1; 12 positions agree with TRBD2. The germline gives CDR1 LGHNT, CDR2 FRNRAP. The CDR3 contains 16 residues. V trimming: 7 bases; J trimming: 4 bases; junction bases outside the gene matches: 8. CDR3 DNA sequence: TGTGCTAGTGTTTCTAGCGGGGGGGCGAGGTACAATGAGCAGTTCTTC. This gives the protein CASVSSGGARYNEQFF. Using reference TRBV12-5 and TRBJ2-1 for the parts outside the CDR3, the full variable domain is DARVTQTPRHKVTEMGQEVTMRCQPILGHNTVFWYRQTMMQGLELLAYFRNRAPLDDSGMPKDRFSAEMPDATLATLKIQPSEPRDSAVYFCASVSSGGARYNEQFFGPGTRLTVL.

J is TRBJ2-5 and V is TRBV6-5; TRBD1 matches at 9 bases. The V and J ends lost 8 bases and 5 bases, in that order; junction bases with no gene match: 9. Germline V CDR1 and CDR2: MNHEY, SVGAGI. The CDR3 contains 14 residues. The CDR3 coding sequence is TGTGCCAGCGATGCGCGAGACAGGGGGGAGACCCAGTACTTC. Its protein is CASDARDRGETQYF.

The gene calls are TRBV13 and TRBJ2-3, with 10 nucleotides matching TRBD2. The V gene's germline CDR1 is PRHDT and CDR2 FYEKMQ (reference sequence). V gave up 8 bases and J gave up 3 bases; unmatched junction bases: 5. The length of the CDR3 is 14 residues. This CDR3 is CASGIAGGTDTQYF. In DNA, the CDR3 is TGTGCCAGCGGGATAGCGGGGGGAACAGATACGCAGTATTTT.

The chain uses TRBV7-8 and TRBJ1-5, with TRBD1 matching 9 bases. Trimming took 5 bases from V and 1 from J; bases not matched to a gene: 12. The CDR3 extends over 18 amino acids. CDR1 and CDR2 (germline): SGHVS, FQNEAQ. The CDR3 spells CASSRGLQGAFSNQPQHF. The DNA for the CDR3 is TGTGCCAGCAGCCGTGGGTTACAGGGGGCGTTCAGCAATCAGCCCCAGCATTTT.

This chain uses TRBV9 with TRBJ1-4; D might be TRBD1 (5 bases). V was trimmed by 2 bases and J by 6 bases, leaving 14 bases between them. The CDR3 loop spans 15 amino acids. Germline assignment: CDR1 SGDLS and CDR2 YYNGEE. The CDR3 loop is CASSVGGDGYEKLFF. In nucleotides, the CDR3 is TGTGCCAGCAGCGTTGGAGGGGACGGGTATGAAAAACTGTTTTTT. The full variable domain, in which reference TRBV9 and TRBJ1-4 provide the parts outside the CDR3, is DSGVTQTPKHLITATGQRVTLRCSPRSGDLSVYWYQQSLDQGLQFLIQYYNGEERAKGNILERFSAQQFPDLHSELNLSSLELGDSALYFCASSVGGDGYEKLFFGSGTQLSVL.

In this sample, this clone is medium-sized. The V call is TRBV6-4, the J call TRBJ2-3; TRBD2 matches at 14 bases. The CDR3 covers 16 residues. Germline trimming cut 0 bases from V and 4 bases from J; bases unmatched to any gene: 0. CDR1 MRHNA and CDR2 SNTAGT come from the germline V gene. The DNA for the CDR3 is TGTGCCAGCAGTGACTCGACTAGCGGGGGGGCAGATACGCAGTATTTT. Its translation is CASSDSTSGGADTQYF.

The V and J genes are TRBV5-6 and TRBJ1-2, with unresolved D. Germline V gene sequence: CDR1 SGHDT, CDR2 YYEEEE. CDR3 length: 12 amino acids. V gave up 4 bases and J gave up 7 bases, with 11 bases separating them. This CDR3 reads CASSRRVAGYTF. CDR3 nucleotide sequence: TGTGCCAGCAGCAGGAGGGTGGCTGGCTACACCTTC.